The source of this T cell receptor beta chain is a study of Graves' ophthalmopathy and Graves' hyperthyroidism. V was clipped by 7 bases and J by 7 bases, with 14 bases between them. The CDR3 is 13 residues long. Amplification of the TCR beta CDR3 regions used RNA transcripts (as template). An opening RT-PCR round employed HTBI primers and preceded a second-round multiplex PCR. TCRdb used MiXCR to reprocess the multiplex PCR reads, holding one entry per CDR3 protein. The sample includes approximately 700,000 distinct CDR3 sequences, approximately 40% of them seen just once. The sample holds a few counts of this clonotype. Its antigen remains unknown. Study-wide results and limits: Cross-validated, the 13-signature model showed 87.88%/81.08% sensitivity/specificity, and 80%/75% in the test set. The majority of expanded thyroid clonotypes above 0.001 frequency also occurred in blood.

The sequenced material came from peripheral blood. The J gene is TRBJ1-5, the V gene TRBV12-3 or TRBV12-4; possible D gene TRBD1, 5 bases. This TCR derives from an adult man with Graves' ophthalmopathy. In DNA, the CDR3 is TGTGCCAGCAAGGGAACAGGTATCCAGCCCCAGCATTTT. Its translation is CASKGTGIQPQHF.